In this sample, the clone carrying this T cell receptor (beta chain) turned up a few times. Antigen specificity is unknown. This specimen comes from a study of post-analysis software for immune sequencing data. Every TCR beta cDNA library bore unique molecular identifiers. The source material, about 0.95 to 11 million T cells, gave rise to roughly 500,000 cDNA molecules. Using its own MiXCR run on the PCR reads, TCRdb lists one record per CDR3 protein. The sample holds roughly 800,000 distinct CDR3 sequences, approximately 50% seen once. Study-wide results and limits: F measure clustering grouped samples strongly by preparation batch. Elevated frequency relative to controls characterized roughly 5 TRBV segments in patients, TRBV5-6, TRBV5-1 and TRBV20-1 among them. Normalized Chao1 diversity was significantly reduced in patients versus controls.

This CDR3 is 17 amino acids long. Unmatched junction bases numbered 17, after V lost 5 bases and J lost 7 bases. Germline values: CDR1 SGHAT, CDR2 FQNNGV. The sample comprised blood. V usage is TRBV11-2 and J usage is TRBJ2-1; 7 nucleotides align to TRBD1. The origin of this receptor is a girl aged 5-17 years with multiple sclerosis. CDR3 sequence reads: CASSPSPGQLQWNEQFF. In DNA, the CDR3 is TGTGCCAGCAGCCCGTCCCCGGGACAGTTGCAGTGGAATGAGCAGTTCTTC.